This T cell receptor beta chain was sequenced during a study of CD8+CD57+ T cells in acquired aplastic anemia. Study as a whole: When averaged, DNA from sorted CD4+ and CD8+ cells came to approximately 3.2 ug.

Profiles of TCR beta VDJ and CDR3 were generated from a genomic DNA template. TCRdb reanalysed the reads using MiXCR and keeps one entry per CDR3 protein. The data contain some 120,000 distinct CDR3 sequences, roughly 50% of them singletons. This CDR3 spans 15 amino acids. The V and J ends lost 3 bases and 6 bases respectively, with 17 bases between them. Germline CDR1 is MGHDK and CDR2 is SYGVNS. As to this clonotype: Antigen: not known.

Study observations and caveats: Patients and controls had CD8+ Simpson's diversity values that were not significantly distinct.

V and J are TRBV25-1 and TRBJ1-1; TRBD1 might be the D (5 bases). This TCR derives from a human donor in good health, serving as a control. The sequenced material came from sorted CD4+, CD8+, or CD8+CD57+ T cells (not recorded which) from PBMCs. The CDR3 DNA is TGTGCCAGCAGTGATTTCGTCGTGGACAAACCTGAAGCTTTCTTT. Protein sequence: CASSDFVVDKPEAFF.